A single sample gave rise to the 13 T cell receptor beta chains below, sequenced in a study of shared clonotypes between healthy human individuals. Libraries were prepared by immunoSEQ multiplex PCR; TCRdb keeps only in-frame clonotypes and omits some of them. The sample records 1 million to 1.3 million clones, more than 75% being singletons. Sample: memory CD4+ T cells from PBMCs. Specified subset: CD45RA-negative fraction. Source of these receptors: a man younger than 35 in good health. Some clones in this sample may be carry-over from other donors' samples.

The V gene is TRBV2, the J gene TRBJ1-2; D possibly corresponds to TRBD1 (5 bases). Trimming removed 3 bases at V and 7 bases at J, with 15 bases between. Germline V gene lookup returns CDR1 SNHLY and CDR2 FYNNEI. This CDR3 is 14 amino acids long. The CDR3 sequence: CASSDRGNGFGYTF. DNA for the CDR3: TGTGCCAGCAGTGATAGGGGAAACGGCTTTGGCTACACCTTC.

The rearrangement joins TRBV7-9 to TRBJ1-2; unclear D gene. The V end lost 5 bases, the J end lost 4 bases, and 20 bases lay between the germline ends. In germline, CDR1 is SEHNR, CDR2 FQNEAQ (reference sequence). The CDR3 totals 16 residues. The CDR3 is CASSPSPTFSIYGYTF. The CDR3, as DNA: TGTGCCAGCAGCCCCAGTCCCACCTTTTCCATCTATGGCTACACCTTC.

The rearrangement joins TRBV7-2 to TRBJ2-3; D is perhaps TRBD2 (6 bases). The V gene's germline CDR1 is SGHTA and CDR2 FQGNSA. V was clipped by 3 bases and J by 0 bases, with 13 bases between them. This CDR3 is 16 amino acids long. The CDR3 here is CASSFHPAGSTDTQYF. For the CDR3, the DNA is TGTGCCAGCAGCTTCCACCCGGCGGGAAGCACAGATACGCAGTATTTT.

The chain carries TRBV28 and TRBJ1-2; no clear D. With 6 bases removed from V and 6 bases from J, the gap between germline ends came to 11 bases. CDR1 is MDHEN, CDR2 SYDVKM, per germline. CDR3 length: 12 residues. The CDR3 region is CASRRQADGYTF. CDR3 nucleotides: TGTGCCAGCAGACGCCAGGCGGATGGCTACACCTTC.

The rearrangement uses TRBV27 and TRBJ2-1, with 7 bases identical to TRBD2. The CDR3 runs to 17 residues. With 1 base clipped from V and 8 bases from J, the junction kept 14 bases outside the gene matches. CDR1 is MNHEY and CDR2 is SMNVEV in the germline V gene (reference sequence). The CDR3 DNA reads as TGTGCCAGCAGTTTATTCCCCCCCAGCGGGGAGGGGTATGAGCAGTTCTTC. Amino acids: CASSLFPPSGEGYEQFF.

Details on this clone: This CDR3 is also generated by other DNA sequences in the sample. The chain recombines TRBV5-1 with TRBJ2-7; 9 nucleotides match TRBD2. Per germline, CDR1 SGHRS and CDR2 YFSETQ. There are 14 residues in the CDR3. V lost 3 bases to trimming and J lost 1 base; unmatched junction nucleotides: 2. DNA for the CDR3: TGCGCCAGCAGCTCGACTAGCGGTTCCTACGAGCAGTACTTC. This gives the protein CASSSTSGSYEQYF.

The chain is built from TRBV5-1 and TRBJ2-5, with 7 positions matching TRBD2. This CDR3 contains 16 residues. CDR1 is SGHRS and CDR2 is YFSETQ in the germline V gene. Trimming took 2 bases from V and 2 from J; bases not matched to a gene: 9. CDR3 region: CASSLGPSGRQETQYF. In DNA form, the CDR3 reads TGCGCCAGCAGCTTAGGGCCTAGCGGCCGACAAGAGACCCAGTACTTC.

The chain joins TRBV7-2 to TRBJ1-4; 7 bases match TRBD1. This CDR3 contains 15 residues. Germline-derived CDR1 and CDR2 are SGHTA and FQGNSA. V shed 1 base, J shed 7 bases, and the junction held 6 bases outside the gene matches. The chain's CDR3 is CASSLVGGWVEKLFF. The CDR3 DNA reads as TGTGCCAGCAGCTTAGTAGGGGGCTGGGTTGAAAAACTGTTTTTT.

This clone showed up just a few times. The chain links TRBV29-1 to TRBJ1-2; no clear D gene. This CDR3 region has 14 residues. The V end was cut by 0 bases, the J end by 4 bases, with 12 bases between. Germline V gene data show CDR1 as SQVTM and CDR2 as ANQGSEA. The CDR3 DNA sequence: TGCAGCGTTGAAGACGCCGGGTTTGGCTATGGCTACACCTTC. The encoded protein is CSVEDAGFGYGYTF.

With respect to this clone: Other DNA sequences in this sample translate to the same CDR3. The chain recombines TRBV5-1 with TRBJ1-1, with 8 bases aligning to TRBD1. V was pared by 1 base and J by 3 bases, with 2 bases of the junction left unmatched. The germline CDR1 and CDR2 sequences are SGHRS and YFSETQ. The CDR3 sequence is 14 residues long. CDR3 region: CASSLTTGDTEAFF. DNA of the CDR3: TGCGCCAGCAGCTTGACGACAGGGGACACTGAAGCTTTCTTT.

This clone has a single count. The chain combines TRBV4-2 with TRBJ1-3; D not resolved. The V gene lost 1 base and the J gene lost 0 bases, with 10 bases spanning the gap. The germline gives CDR1 LGHNA, CDR2 YNFKEQ. The CDR3 has 16 residues. CDR3 sequence reads: CASSQGTPSSGNTIYF. CDR3 coding DNA: TGTGCCAGCAGCCAAGGGACCCCATCCTCTGGAAACACCATATATTTT.

This clone showed up just a few times. This rearrangement joins TRBV18 to TRBJ2-7; 7 bases line up with TRBD1. The CDR3 covers 13 residues. The V segment lost 0 bases and the J segment 5 bases; nucleotides outside the gene matches: 1. The germline V gene has CDR1 KGHSH and CDR2 LQKENI. The CDR3: CASSPPTGNEQYF. CDR3 nucleotides: TGTGCCAGCTCACCACCGACAGGGAACGAGCAGTACTTC.

The chain has TRBV29-1 and TRBJ2-1, with 7 bases fitting TRBD2. Per the germline V gene, CDR1 is SQVTM and CDR2 is ANQGSEA. The CDR3 runs 15 residues. Germline trimming cut 1 base from V and 3 bases from J; bases unmatched to any gene: 6. CDR3 sequence: CSVEGVREGYNEQFF. The CDR3 bases are TGCAGCGTTGAAGGGGTGAGGGAGGGCTACAATGAGCAGTTCTTC.